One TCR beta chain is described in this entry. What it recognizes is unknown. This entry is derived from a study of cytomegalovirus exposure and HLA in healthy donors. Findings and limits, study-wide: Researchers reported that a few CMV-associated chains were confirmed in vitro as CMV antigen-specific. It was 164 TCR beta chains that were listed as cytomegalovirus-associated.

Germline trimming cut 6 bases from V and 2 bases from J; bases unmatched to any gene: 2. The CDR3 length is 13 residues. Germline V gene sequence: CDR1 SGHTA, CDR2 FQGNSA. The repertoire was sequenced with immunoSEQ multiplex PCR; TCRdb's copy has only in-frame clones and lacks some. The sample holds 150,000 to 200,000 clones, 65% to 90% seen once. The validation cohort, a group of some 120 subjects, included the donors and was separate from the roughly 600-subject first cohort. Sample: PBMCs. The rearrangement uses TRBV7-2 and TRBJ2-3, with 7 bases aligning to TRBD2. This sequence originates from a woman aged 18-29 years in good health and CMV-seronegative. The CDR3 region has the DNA TGTGCCAGCAGGCGACTAGCCACAGATACGCAGTATTTT. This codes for CASRRLATDTQYF.